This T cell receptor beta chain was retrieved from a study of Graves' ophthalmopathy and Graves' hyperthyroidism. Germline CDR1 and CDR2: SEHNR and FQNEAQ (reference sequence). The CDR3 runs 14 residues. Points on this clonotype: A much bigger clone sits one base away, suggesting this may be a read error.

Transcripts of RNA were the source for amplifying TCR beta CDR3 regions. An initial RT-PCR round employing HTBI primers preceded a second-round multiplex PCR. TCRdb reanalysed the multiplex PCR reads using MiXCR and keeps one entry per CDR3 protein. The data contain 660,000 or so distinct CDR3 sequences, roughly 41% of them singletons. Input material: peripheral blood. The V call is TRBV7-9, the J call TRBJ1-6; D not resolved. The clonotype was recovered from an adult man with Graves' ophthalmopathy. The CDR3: CASSHFTPNSPPHF. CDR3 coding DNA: TGTGCCAGCAGCCACTTTACCCCTAATTCACCCCCCCACTTT. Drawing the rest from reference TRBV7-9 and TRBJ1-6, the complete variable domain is DTGVSQNPRHKITKRGQNVTFRCDPISEHNRLYWYRQTLGQGPEFLTYFQNEAQLEKSRLLSDRFSAERPKGSFSTLEIQRTEQGDSAMYLCASSHFTPNSPPHFGNGTRLTVT.